These 30 T cell receptor beta chains were all obtained from the same sample, sequenced in a study of T cell clonality in common variable immunodeficiency. General observations from the study: In common variable immunodeficiency, TCR beta chains reportedly carried fewer deletions and N-nucleotide insertions.

Libraries were prepared by immunoSEQ multiplex PCR; TCRdb keeps only in-frame clonotypes and omits some of them. Altogether approximately 30,000 clones were found in the sample, and no singletons occur. No antigen has been assigned to these receptors. The sequenced sample was peripheral blood mononuclear cells. Receptors were obtained from a human donor with common variable immunodeficiency.

As regards this clone: The read ends 3 residues before the CDR3 terminus; that terminus is restored from the germline J gene. The gene calls are TRBV2 and TRBJ1-1; D perhaps matches TRBD1 (5 bases). V was trimmed by 4 bases and J by 7 bases, leaving 13 bases between them. Germline V gene lookup returns CDR1 SNHLY and CDR2 FYNNEI. This CDR3 spans 13 amino acids. The part of the CDR3 DNA that was read is TGTGCCAGCAGTGTTGTCAGGGAAGGTGAA. It yields the protein CASSVVREGE. The entire CDR3 sequence reads CASSVVREGEAFF.

To note about this clone: The CDR3 extends 3 residues past the end of the read, so its final part is completed from the germline J gene. The chain links TRBV20-1 to TRBJ2-7, with 9 bases lining up with TRBD2. CDR3 length: 15 residues. The germline CDR1 and CDR2 sequences are DFQATT and SNEGSKA (reference sequence). V was clipped by 3 bases and J by 1 base; unmatched bases: 7. CDR3 in amino acids: CSASGLAGGSYEQYF. The DNA read from the CDR3 is TGCAGTGCTAGTGGGCTCGCGGGGGGGTCCTACGAG.

This clone was observed a handful of times. The read is 3 residues too short to cover the CDR3 end, so that end is filled in from the germline J gene. The chain carries TRBV7-9 and TRBJ1-2, with TRBD1 matching over 8 bases. Germline loops: CDR1 SEHNR, CDR2 FQNEAQ (reference sequence). This CDR3 is 13 amino acids long. Losses at the gene ends were 2 bases for V and 6 bases for J; bases not matched to a gene: 2. The CDR3 protein is CASSLTQGDGYTF. The covered CDR3 bases are TGTGCCAGCAGCTTAACACAGGGGGATGGC.

There are a few counts of this clone. Coverage ceases 3 residues before the CDR3 finishes, and the germline J gene fills in the end. The V and J genes are TRBV7-6 and TRBJ2-2; D ambiguous. The CDR3 sequence is 12 residues long. V lost 2 bases and J 8 bases, leaving 6 bases between the germline ends. Germline CDR1 and CDR2: SGHVS and FNYEAQ. The CDR3 bases that were read are TGTGCCAGCAGCTTATCTATTGGGGAG. This gives the protein CASSLSIGE. The entire CDR3 protein reads CASSLSIGELFF. Full variable domain (outside the CDR3, taken from reference TRBV7-6 and TRBJ2-2): GAGVSQSPRYKVTKRGQDVALRCDPISGHVSLYWYRQALGQGPEFLTYFNYEAQQDKSGLPNDRFSAERPEGSISTLTIQRTEQRDSAMYRCASSLSIGELFFGEGSRLTVL.

The table lists this clone with a few counts. The CDR3 goes on 3 residues after the read ends, and that part is filled in from the germline J gene. The chain has TRBV19 and TRBJ2-7; a possible D gene is TRBD1 (6 bases). Germline V gene sequence: CDR1 LNHDA, CDR2 SQIVND (reference sequence). The CDR3 totals 15 residues. V was cut by 0 bases and J by 6 bases, with 15 bases left in between. The covered CDR3 bases are TGTGCCAGTAGTATAGATCGTGCAGGGGCCGGCGAG. Translation gives CASSIDRAGAGE. In full, the CDR3 is CASSIDRAGAGEQYF.

In regard to this clone: The sequence runs out 3 residues before the end of the CDR3; the remainder is reconstructed from the germline J gene. V usage is TRBV7-9 and J usage is TRBJ1-5; D gene unclear. CDR3 length: 14 amino acids. Germline V gene data show CDR1 as SEHNR and CDR2 as FQNEAQ (reference sequence). V lost 1 base, J lost 1 base, and 5 bases lay in between. The CDR3 loop is CASSLGMSNQPQHF. Incomplete CDR3 DNA: TGTGCCAGCAGCTTAGGTATGAGCAATCAGCCC. Full variable domain (missing parts from reference TRBV7-9 and TRBJ1-5): DTGVSQNPRHKITKRGQNVTFRCDPISEHNRLYWYRQTLGQGPEFLTYFQNEAQLEKSRLLSDRFSAERPKGSFSTLEIQRTEQGDSAMYLCASSLGMSNQPQHFGDGTRLSIL.

This clone was seen at least ten times. The read halts 3 residues ahead of the CDR3 end, with the missing end drawn from the germline J gene. The rearrangement links TRBV20-1 to TRBJ1-5; TRBD1 might be the D (5 bases). The V end lost 4 bases, the J end lost 0 bases, and 13 bases lay between the germline ends. This CDR3 has 15 amino acids. Germline lookup yields CDR1 DFQATT and CDR2 SNEGSKA (reference sequence). Incomplete CDR3 DNA: TGCAGTGCTAAGGAACACAGGAGTAGCAATCAGCCC. The encoded protein is CSAKEHRSSNQP. The CDR3 as a whole reads CSAKEHRSSNQPQHF.

Sample share makes this clone medium-sized (0.01 to 0.1%). The read comes to an end 3 residues before the CDR3 does, leaving the germline J gene to fill in the end. J is TRBJ1-4 and V is TRBV7-6; a possible D gene is TRBD1 (6 bases). Germline-derived CDR1 and CDR2 are SGHVS and FNYEAQ. The CDR3 consists of 16 residues. Trimming removed 5 bases at V and 8 bases at J, with 21 bases between. The chain's CDR3 is CASSEWGGRAKEKLFF. The DNA read from the CDR3 is TGTGCCAGCAGCGAATGGGGGGGCAGGGCAAAAGAAAAA. The complete variable domain, with remaining parts taken from reference TRBV7-6 and TRBJ1-4, reads GAGVSQSPRYKVTKRGQDVALRCDPISGHVSLYWYRQALGQGPEFLTYFNYEAQQDKSGLPNDRFSAERPEGSISTLTIQRTEQRDSAMYRCASSEWGGRAKEKLFFGSGTQLSVL.

A word on this clone: Coverage ceases 3 residues before the CDR3 finishes, and the germline J gene fills in the end. The chain carries TRBV30 and TRBJ1-5, with TRBD1 as a possible D gene (5 bases). V shed 2 bases and J shed 1 base, with 12 bases lying between them. Germline values: CDR1 GTSNPN, CDR2 SVGIG (reference sequence). This CDR3 has 15 residues. CDR3 DNA (partial): TGTGCCTGGAGTAGAGCGGGGCAGAGCAATCAGCCC. As protein: CAWSRAGQSNQP. The complete CDR3 reads CAWSRAGQSNQPQHF.

This clone was seen a handful of times. Sequence at one end of the junction differs from germline and may be a read error. The sequenced fragment ends 3 residues before the CDR3 boundary, so the rest is inferred from the germline J gene. The V gene is TRBV7-7, the J gene TRBJ1-1; no clear D. This CDR3 has 13 amino acids. Germline V CDR1 and CDR2: SSHAT, FNYEAQ (reference sequence). The CDR3 protein is CASSLTPGQEAFF. CDR3 DNA, as far as it was read: TGTGCTAGCAGCTTAACACCAGGTCAGGAA.

This clone was seen at least ten times. The missing CDR3 end, 3 residues past where the read stops, is filled in from the germline J gene. V gene TRBV2 combines with J gene TRBJ2-2; a weak D match, TRBD1 (7 bases). CDR1 is SNHLY, CDR2 FYNNEI, per germline. CDR3 length equals 13 residues. The V and J ends lost 5 bases and 8 bases respectively, with 12 bases between them. The CDR3 is CASSTRGAGELFF. CDR3 bases read: TGTGCCAGCAGTACCAGGGGGGCAGGGGAG.

This clone was observed at least ten times. The read terminates 3 residues before the CDR3 end, so the remaining end is supplied by the germline J gene. This sequence joins TRBV19 and TRBJ2-7; 7 positions match TRBD2. The CDR3 runs to 16 residues. Trimming at V came to 3 bases and at J to 2 bases, leaving 10 bases not matched to a gene. Germline-derived CDR1 and CDR2 are LNHDA and SQIVND (reference sequence). The CDR3 spells CASSMFWGGKPYEQYF. The covered CDR3 bases are TGTGCCAGTAGTATGTTTTGGGGGGGGAAACCCTACGAG. Complete variable domain (other parts from reference TRBV19 and TRBJ2-7): DGGITQSPKYLFRKEGQNVTLSCEQNLNHDAMYWYRQDPGQGLRLIYYSQIVNDFQKGDIAEGYSVSREKKESFPLTVTSAQKNPTAFYLCASSMFWGGKPYEQYFGPGTRLTVT.

Concerning this clone itself: The CDR3 is cut off 3 residues early in the read; its end comes from the germline J gene. The chain carries TRBV7-9 and TRBJ1-1; D remains unclear. Trimming left V 4 bases short and J 6 bases short, with 18 bases between. CDR1 is SEHNR, CDR2 FQNEAQ, per germline (reference sequence). The CDR3 has 15 amino acids. This CDR3 is CASSSIAGMGSEAFF. Incomplete CDR3 DNA: TGTGCCAGCAGCTCGATTGCGGGGATGGGCTCTGAA.

The CDR3 here is CASSPWTDNSPLHF. The sequenced part of the CDR3 DNA is TGTGCCAGCAGCCCTTGGACAGATAATTCACCC. V gene TRBV7-6 combines with J gene TRBJ1-6; D possibly corresponds to TRBD1 (6 bases). The read comes to an end 3 residues before the CDR3 does, leaving the germline J gene to fill in the end. V lost 5 bases, J lost 5 bases, and 10 bases lay in between. Germline V gene sequence: CDR1 SGHVS, CDR2 FNYEAQ. The CDR3 covers 14 residues.

This clone was counted ten times or more. The missing CDR3 end, 3 residues past where the read stops, is filled in from the germline J gene. The chain has TRBV15 and TRBJ1-1, with a weak D call TRBD1 (5 bases). Germline lookup yields CDR1 LNHNV and CDR2 YYDKDF (reference sequence). This CDR3 comprises 14 residues. Trimming took off 5 bases at V and 3 bases at J, with 13 bases between the two ends. The CDR3 sequence is CATSRRVGDTEAFF. CDR3 DNA, as far as it was read: TGTGCCACCAGCCGCAGGGTTGGTGACACTGAA.

A note on this clone: The CDR3 is cut off 3 residues early in the read; its end comes from the germline J gene. The rearrangement uses TRBV7-9 and TRBJ1-1; TRBD1 might be the D (5 bases). Germline V gene data show CDR1 as SEHNR and CDR2 as FQNEAQ (reference sequence). Trimming left V 1 base short and J 5 bases short, with 11 bases between. The CDR3 is made up of 14 amino acids. The CDR3 DNA, read in part, is TGTGCCAGCAGCTTAGAGCAGGGAGGGACTGAA. Translated, it gives CASSLEQGGTE. The entire CDR3 sequence reads CASSLEQGGTEAFF.

The part of the CDR3 DNA that was read is TGTGCCAGCTCACGCGCCAACAATCAGCCC. Translating gives CASSRANNQP. The whole CDR3 protein reads CASSRANNQPQHF. The rearrangement joins TRBV18 to TRBJ1-5; D unresolved. The CDR3 is cut off 3 residues early in the read; its end comes from the germline J gene. Germline V lookup: CDR1 KGHSH, CDR2 LQKENI. The CDR3 is 13 amino acids. Trimming shortened V by 4 bases and J by 3 bases, and 7 bases separated the two germline ends.

This clone was recorded many times. The observed sequence ends 3 residues before the CDR3 terminus, with the missing tail filled in from the germline J gene. The rearrangement joins TRBV14 to TRBJ1-1, with 7 positions matching TRBD1. In germline, CDR1 is SGHDN, CDR2 FVKESK. This CDR3 is built from 16 residues. The ends lost 1 base at V and 6 bases at J; junction bases unmatched: 11. Incomplete CDR3 DNA: TGTGCCAGCAGCCAAGGATTATTGGACAGGAGGGCTGAA. Translated: CASSQGLLDRRAE. The whole CDR3 protein reads CASSQGLLDRRAEAFF.

This clone has just a few counts. The missing CDR3 end, 3 residues past where the read stops, is filled in from the germline J gene. The chain carries TRBV30 and TRBJ2-7, with a tentative D call TRBD2 (6 bases). This CDR3 region has 15 residues. Trimming removed 0 bases at V and 6 bases at J, with 18 bases between. The germline V gene has CDR1 GTSNPN and CDR2 SVGIG (reference sequence). The CDR3: CAWSVQWGVWAEQYF. CDR3 DNA (partial): TGTGCCTGGAGTGTACAATGGGGGGTTTGGGCCGAG.

Regarding this clone: The read gets to within 3 residues of the CDR3 end, and the germline J gene fills in the rest. J is TRBJ1-6 and V is TRBV18; TRBD1 aligns across 8 bases. The CDR3 length is 15 residues. The germline gives CDR1 KGHSH, CDR2 LQKENI. The V and J ends lost 5 bases and 7 bases, in that order; junction bases with no gene match: 7. The sequenced part of the CDR3 DNA is TGTGCCAGCTCATTGGGACAGGCAAAAAATTCACCC. Its translation is CASSLGQAKNSP. The whole CDR3 region reads CASSLGQAKNSPLHF. Full variable domain (remainder filled in from reference TRBV18 and TRBJ1-6): NAGVMQNPRHLVRRRGQEARLRCSPMKGHSHVYWYRQLPEEGLKFMVYLQKENIIDESGMPKERFSAEFPKEGPSILRIQQVVRGDSAAYFCASSLGQAKNSPLHFGNGTRLTVT.

This clone was counted many times. Sequencing ends 3 residues short of the CDR3 end; the germline J gene provides the rest. This chain connects TRBV18 to TRBJ2-4; D not resolved. CDR1 is KGHSH, CDR2 LQKENI, per germline. V was shortened by 5 bases and J by 1 base, with 6 bases between the two germline ends. The CDR3 is 13 residues long. CDR3 DNA, as far as it was read: TGTGCCAGCTCATCAATGGCCAAAAACATT. This gives the protein CASSSMAKNI. The CDR3 reads in full as CASSSMAKNIQYF.

This clone showed up many times. The sequenced fragment ends 3 residues before the CDR3 boundary, so the rest is inferred from the germline J gene. This chain connects TRBV28 to TRBJ1-2; TRBD1 matches 8 bases. CDR1 is MDHEN, CDR2 SYDVKM, per germline. V shed 5 bases, J shed 3 bases, and the junction held 2 bases outside the gene matches. The length of the CDR3 is 13 residues. The CDR3 bases that were read are TGTGCCAGCAGTCTGGACAGGGACTATGGC. This gives the protein CASSLDRDYG. The complete CDR3 sequence is CASSLDRDYGYTF.

This clone was seen a handful of times. The read halts 3 residues ahead of the CDR3 end, with the missing end drawn from the germline J gene. The chain combines TRBV29-1 with TRBJ2-1, with no clear D. Trimming took off 4 bases at V and 8 bases at J, with 6 bases between the two ends. Germline V CDR1 and CDR2: SQVTM, ANQGSEA. CDR3 length: 10 residues. This chain's CDR3 is CSVVGHEQFF. CDR3 DNA (partial): TGCAGCGTTGTGGGCCATGAG.

This clone was picked up many times. The read ends 3 residues before the CDR3 terminus; that terminus is restored from the germline J gene. V is TRBV20-1 and J is TRBJ2-5, with D perhaps matching TRBD1 (5 bases). The CDR3 is made up of 13 amino acids. Trimming pared 0 bases from V and 5 bases from J, leaving 10 bases between. CDR1 and CDR2 from the germline V gene are DFQATT and SNEGSKA (reference sequence). CDR3 protein: CSARDRVSETQYF. CDR3 bases read: TGCAGTGCTAGAGACAGGGTATCGGAGACC.

Regarding this clone: The read ends 3 residues before the CDR3 terminus; that terminus is restored from the germline J gene. V gene TRBV7-9 combines with J gene TRBJ2-5, with D possibly matching TRBD2 (6 bases). The CDR3 runs 15 residues. V lost 0 bases and J 4 bases, leaving 12 bases between the germline ends. Germline V gene sequence: CDR1 SEHNR, CDR2 FQNEAQ (reference sequence). CDR3 sequence: CASSLARGGAETQYF. The covered CDR3 bases are TGTGCCAGCAGCTTAGCTCGAGGAGGGGCAGAGACC. Full variable domain (rest looked up from reference TRBV7-9 and TRBJ2-5): DTGVSQNPRHKITKRGQNVTFRCDPISEHNRLYWYRQTLGQGPEFLTYFQNEAQLEKSRLLSDRFSAERPKGSFSTLEIQRTEQGDSAMYLCASSLARGGAETQYFGPGTRLLVL.

This clone turned up a few times. The missing CDR3 end, 3 residues past where the read stops, is filled in from the germline J gene. V and J are TRBV19 and TRBJ2-7; 7 bases are a match to TRBD1. J lost 6 bases, V lost 0 bases, and 14 bases had no gene match. The length of the CDR3 is 17 residues. In germline, CDR1 is LNHDA, CDR2 SQIVND (reference sequence). The CDR3 protein is CASSIDLPTGWAREQYF. The DNA read from the CDR3 is TGTGCCAGTAGTATAGATCTCCCGACAGGGTGGGCGCGCGAG.

In the case of this clone: The read falls 3 residues short of the CDR3 end, and the missing part is taken from the germline J gene. This chain uses TRBV6-2 or TRBV6-3 with TRBJ2-7; 9 bases align to TRBD2. In germline, CDR1 is MNHEY, CDR2 SVGEGT. This CDR3 is built from 14 residues. Losses at the gene ends were 8 bases for V and 3 bases for J; bases not matched to a gene: 8. The chain's CDR3 is CASRRTSAYYEQYF. The sequenced part of the CDR3 DNA is TGTGCCAGCCGCCGGACTAGCGCTTACTACGAG.

This clone was picked up many times. The read halts 3 residues ahead of the CDR3 end, with the missing end drawn from the germline J gene. The J gene is TRBJ2-5, the V gene TRBV7-2; 9 bases map to TRBD1. The CDR3 loop spans 16 amino acids. The germline gives CDR1 SGHTA, CDR2 FQGNSA. V trimming: 0 bases; J trimming: 3 bases; junction bases outside the gene matches: 5. The CDR3: CASSLAPGQGKETQYF. Partial CDR3 DNA: TGTGCCAGCAGCTTAGCCCCCGGACAGGGGAAAGAGACC.

Ten or more counts support this clone. The CDR3 extends 3 residues past the end of the read, so its final part is completed from the germline J gene. The gene calls are TRBV14 and TRBJ2-4; the match to TRBD1 covers 8 bases. Germline-derived CDR1 and CDR2 are SGHDN and FVKESK. V trimming: 4 bases; J trimming: 3 bases; junction bases outside the gene matches: 11. The CDR3 has 17 amino acids. The CDR3 DNA, read in part, is TGTGCCAGCAGCCCCCTTACAGGGGGTCGAGGCAAAAACATT. Its translation: CASSPLTGGRGKNI. The whole CDR3 region reads CASSPLTGGRGKNIQYF.

This clone has a handful of counts. The read falls 3 residues short of the CDR3 end, and the missing part is taken from the germline J gene. The rearrangement uses TRBV7-6 and TRBJ1-6; 10 nucleotides agree with TRBD1. The CDR3 has 14 residues. With 5 bases clipped from V and 8 bases from J, the junction kept 3 bases outside the gene matches. Germline V gene sequence: CDR1 SGHVS, CDR2 FNYEAQ. CDR3 bases read: TGTGCCAGCAGCCGGACAGGGGGATATTCACCC. Its translation: CASSRTGGYSP. The CDR3 in full is CASSRTGGYSPLHF.